The rows below give T cell receptor beta chains drawn from one sample of a study of read filtering for tumor transcriptome and immune sequencing. TCRdb recomputed calls from the reads with MiXCR, one row per CDR3 protein. The sample gives approximately 93,000 distinct CDR3 sequences, about a fifth of which show up once; around 10% is in the top ten. Specimen: a population of CD138-negative cells sorted from bone marrow. The receptors derive from a donor at least 40 years old with multiple myeloma. The CDR3 runs from the conserved cysteine through the conserved F or W. A D gene is named only where the DNA matches it firmly. The listing skips clone size in some rows; elsewhere it reads once, few, many or a size class.

clone_size j_call v_call d_call cdr3_aa cdr3_nt
many TRBJ2-1 TRBV5-1 TRBD2 CASSLASGGINEQFF TGCGCCAGCAGCTTGGCGAGCGGGGGGATCAATGAGCAGTTCTTC
many TRBJ1-5 TRBV19 - CASTHGQRSNQPQHF TGTGCCAGTACCCACGGACAGCGTAGCAATCAGCCCCAGCATTTT
many TRBJ2-2 TRBV5-1 TRBD2 CASSLSLAGGPTGELFF TGCGCCAGCAGCTTGTCTCTAGCGGGGGGGCCTACCGGGGAGCTGTTTTTT
many TRBJ1-5 TRBV29-1 - CSVVTGGGQPQHF TGCAGCGTTGTCACCGGGGGCGGACAGCCCCAGCATTTT
many TRBJ1-1 TRBV7-9 - CASSLAFGLNTEAFF TGTGCCAGCAGCTTGGCTTTCGGGCTGAACACTGAAGCTTTCTTT
many TRBJ1-1 TRBV28 TRBD1 CASSLSTGGLNTEAFF TGTGCCAGCAGTCTCTCAACAGGGGGCCTTAACACTGAAGCTTTCTTT
- TRBJ2-5 TRBV18 - CASSPPGLARETQYF TGTGCCAGCTCACCACCGGGCCTAGCGAGAGAGACCCAGTACTTC
- TRBJ2-3 TRBV5-1 - CASSLASRTQYF TGCGCCAGCAGCTTGGCTTCGCGTACGCAGTATTTT
few TRBJ2-5 TRBV11-2 - CASSPSSSQETQYF TGTGCCAGCAGCCCCAGTTCGAGTCAAGAGACCCAGTACTTC
few TRBJ1-4 TRBV19 TRBD1 CASSIGRGRINEKLFF TGTGCCAGTAGTATTGGAAGGGGGCGGATTAATGAAAAACTGTTTTTT
- TRBJ1-2 TRBV11-2 TRBD1 CASSLRTGGGYGYTF TGTGCCAGCAGCTTGAGGACAGGGGGTGGCTATGGCTACACCTTC
few TRBJ2-1 TRBV5-1 TRBD1 CASGDRLINEQFF TGCGCCAGCGGGGACAGACTAATTAATGAGCAGTTCTTC
medium-sized TRBJ2-5 TRBV2 TRBD2 CASSLNGLAGVQETQYF TGTGCCAGCAGCCTCAACGGACTAGCGGGGGTACAAGAGACCCAGTACTTC
many TRBJ1-4 TRBV2 TRBD1 CASSPRQGNNEKLFF TGTGCCAGCAGTCCGCGACAGGGCAACAATGAAAAACTGTTTTTT
- TRBJ1-6 TRBV7-8 - CASSPWVGPLHF TGTGCCAGCAGCCCGTGGGTGGGTCCCCTCCACTTT
many TRBJ2-1 TRBV9 - CASSPRADFYNEQFF TGTGCCAGCAGCCCCCGGGCGGACTTCTACAATGAGCAGTTCTTC
many TRBJ2-6 TRBV6-5 - CASSRGPSSGANVLTF TGTGCCAGCAGCCGTGGACCGAGCTCTGGGGCCAACGTCCTGACTTTC
many TRBJ2-1 TRBV29-1 - CSVAQGSYNEQFF TGCAGCGTTGCACAGGGCTCCTACAATGAGCAGTTCTTC
many TRBJ2-7 TRBV2 - CASSEWPNSGYEQYF TGTGCCAGCAGTGAATGGCCGAACTCGGGCTACGAGCAGTACTTC
few TRBJ1-1 TRBV5-1 TRBD1 CASSLEGALNTEAFF TGCGCCAGCAGCTTGGAGGGGGCTTTGAACACTGAAGCTTTCTTT
few TRBJ1-2 TRBV19 - CASSTGPRRAFYGYTF TGTGCCAGTAGTACAGGACCCAGGCGAGCCTTCTATGGCTACACCTTC
few TRBJ2-7 TRBV20-1 - CSARYLRSYEQYF TGCAGTGCTAGGTACTTACGCTCCTACGAGCAGTACTTC
many TRBJ1-1 TRBV28 - CASTETGNTEAFF TGTGCCAGCACCGAGACAGGGAACACTGAAGCTTTCTTT
many TRBJ2-3 TRBV29-1 - CSVEAGADTQYF TGCAGCGTTGAAGCTGGAGCAGATACGCAGTATTTT
many TRBJ2-2 TRBV3-1 - CASSQGGRTGELFF TGTGCCAGCAGCCAAGGAGGGCGCACCGGGGAGCTGTTTTTT
many TRBJ2-2 TRBV5-1 - CASSPIEGSTGELFF TGCGCCAGCAGTCCGATCGAAGGGAGCACCGGGGAGCTGTTTTTT
- TRBJ1-3 TRBV7-8 TRBD1 CASSPTGEGNTIYF TGTGCCAGCAGCCCGACAGGGGAAGGAAACACCATATATTTT
many TRBJ2-5 TRBV5-1 - CASSSLTIPGETQYF TGCGCCAGCAGCTCTTTGACCATCCCAGGAGAGACCCAGTACTTC
many TRBJ2-1 TRBV5-1 - CASSLGPEGGGHPHEQFF TGCGCCAGCAGCTTGGGTCCCGAAGGAGGGGGCCATCCGCATGAGCAGTTCTTC
many TRBJ2-5 TRBV7-8 TRBD1 CASSPGQQETQYF TGTGCCAGCAGCCCGGGACAGCAAGAGACCCAGTACTTC
few TRBJ2-2 TRBV19 - CASSWQGGSGELFF TGTGCCAGTAGTTGGCAGGGAGGCTCCGGGGAGCTGTTTTTT
many TRBJ2-1 TRBV11-2 TRBD1 CASSSTGGRYNEQFF TGTGCCAGCAGCTCGACAGGGGGCAGGTACAATGAGCAGTTCTTC
- TRBJ2-3 TRBV11-2 - CASSSPDTQYF TGTGCCAGCAGCTCCCCCGATACGCAGTATTTT
many TRBJ2-1 TRBV6-2/TRBV6-3 TRBD2 CASSPGTSLYNEQFF TGTGCCAGCAGTCCCGGGACTAGCCTTTACAATGAGCAGTTCTTC
many TRBJ2-3 TRBV29-1 - CSVDARQGGTDTQYF TGCAGCGTTGATGCAAGGCAGGGAGGCACAGATACGCAGTATTTT
many TRBJ2-3 TRBV5-1 - CASSFLPLRTDTQYF TGCGCCAGCAGCTTTTTACCACTCCGGACAGATACGCAGTATTTT
few TRBJ1-1 TRBV14 - CASSQGLRIGTEAFF TGTGCCAGCAGCCAAGGTCTCCGGATAGGCACTGAAGCTTTCTTT
- TRBJ1-5 TRBV6-2/TRBV6-3 TRBD1 CASSLGQGRVQPQHF TGTGCCAGCAGTCTCGGACAGGGTAGGGTTCAGCCCCAGCATTTT
- TRBJ2-2 TRBV28 TRBD1 CASSYRGTGELCF TGTGCCAGCAGTTACAGGGGGACCGGGGAGCTGTGTTTT
many TRBJ1-4 TRBV4-1 - CASSQVLATNEKLFF TGCGCCAGCAGCCAAGTCCTAGCAACTAATGAAAAACTGTTTTTT
once TRBJ1-5 TRBV6-2/TRBV6-3 - CASSYVGLRQPQHF TGTGCCAGCAGTTACGTAGGGTTGCGTCAGCCCCAGCATTTT
few TRBJ1-2 TRBV28 - CASSLTFLNGYTF TGTGCCAGCAGTTTAACCTTCTTAAATGGCTACACCTTC
medium-sized TRBJ2-1 TRBV11-2 TRBD1 CASSYQPGQGDEQFF TGTGCCAGCAGCTATCAGCCGGGACAGGGGGATGAGCAGTTCTTC
many TRBJ1-6 TRBV27 - CASWGVWDYNSPLHF TGTGCCAGCTGGGGGGTTTGGGATTATAATTCACCCCTCCACTTT
many TRBJ2-2 TRBV5-1 - CASSFAGAGTGELFF TGCGCCAGCAGCTTTGCGGGGGCTGGAACCGGGGAGCTGTTTTTT
few TRBJ2-1 TRBV5-1 - CASSLVVLAGEQFF TGCGCCAGCAGCTTGGTCGTCCTAGCCGGTGAGCAGTTCTTC
many TRBJ1-5 TRBV12-3/TRBV12-4 - CASSQNNQPQHF TGTGCCAGCAGCCAGAACAATCAGCCCCAGCATTTT
many TRBJ1-2 TRBV2 TRBD1 CASRQGLLYGYTF TGTGCCAGCAGACAGGGGCTACTCTATGGCTACACCTTC
many TRBJ1-1 TRBV12-3/TRBV12-4 - CASQPKSPDSPNTEAFF TGTGCCAGCCAACCCAAATCTCCTGACAGCCCCAACACTGAAGCTTTCTTT
many TRBJ2-1 TRBV5-1 TRBD1 CASSLGTGGNEQFF TGCGCCAGCAGCTTGGGGACAGGGGGCAATGAGCAGTTCTTC
few TRBJ2-2 TRBV7-9 TRBD1 CASRGGQATITGELFF TGTGCCAGCAGGGGGGGACAGGCCACGATCACCGGGGAGCTGTTTTTT
- TRBJ1-2 TRBV11-3 TRBD1 CASSFPPGTGWPYGYTF TGTGCCAGCAGCTTCCCCCCCGGGACAGGGTGGCCCTATGGCTACACCTTC
many TRBJ2-1 TRBV5-5 - CASSLDNYNEQFF TGTGCCAGCAGCTTGGACAACTACAATGAGCAGTTCTTC